The clone carrying this T cell receptor beta chain has a count of ten or more. Its matching antigen is unknown. The CDR3 has 12 amino acids. CDR1 is SQVTM and CDR2 is ANQGSEA in the germline V gene. V lost 4 bases and J 2 bases, leaving 9 bases between the germline ends. This record belongs to a study of spatial heterogeneity in lung cancer. The study's findings and limits: It was found that expanded intratumoral alpha and beta TCR counts tracked tumor mutation counts.

Time point denoted: sample taken at primary tumor resection. One entry per CDR3 protein results from TCRdb running MiXCR on the 5' RACE reads. Seen here are around 100,000 distinct CDR3 sequences, roughly 4.5% observed once, and the top ten hold around 20%. Sequenced material: lung tumor tissue, taken at surgery. The receptor's source is a male donor with early-stage non-small cell lung cancer. The J gene is TRBJ2-7, the V gene TRBV29-1; no clear D gene. The CDR3, as DNA: TGCAGCGTTGGAGACCCAACCTACGAGCAGTACTTC. Its translation: CSVGDPTYEQYF.